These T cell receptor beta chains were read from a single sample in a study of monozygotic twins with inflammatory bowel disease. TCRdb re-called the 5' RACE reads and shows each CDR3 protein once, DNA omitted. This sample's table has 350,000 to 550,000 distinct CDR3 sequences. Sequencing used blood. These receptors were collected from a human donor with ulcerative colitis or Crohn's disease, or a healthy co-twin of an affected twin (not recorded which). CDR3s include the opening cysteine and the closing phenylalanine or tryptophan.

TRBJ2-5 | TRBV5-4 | CASSLDGTPKGETQYF
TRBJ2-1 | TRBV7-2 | CASSRRVSSGAYNEQFF
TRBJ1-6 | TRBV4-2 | CASSQGYPSDNSPLHF
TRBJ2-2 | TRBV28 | CASRFNTGELFF
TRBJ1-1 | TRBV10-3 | CAISDRTGTNTEAFF
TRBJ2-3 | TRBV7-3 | CASSSSGREDTQYF
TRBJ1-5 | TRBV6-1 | CASSGGGAQHF
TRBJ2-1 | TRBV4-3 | CASSQEGPSSYNEQFF
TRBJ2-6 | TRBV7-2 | CASSLGLAGRGANVLTF
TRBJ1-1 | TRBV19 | CASSMSRQGGSFF